The clone carrying this T cell receptor beta chain was observed at least ten times. Its antigen is undetermined. RNA transcripts gave rise to amplified TCR beta CDR3 regions. HTBI primers were used for first-round RT-PCR of the TCR CDR3. TCRdb used MiXCR to reprocess the multiplex PCR reads, holding one entry per CDR3 protein. The repertoire holds fewer than 350,000 distinct CDR3 sequences, with roughly an eighth as singletons. This record belongs to a study of T cells in Graves' hyperthyroidism and ophthalmopathy. Study-wide points: Before onset, ophthalmopathy was predicted by the model a median about six months earlier.

This CDR3 is built from 14 residues. Germline lookup yields CDR1 SNHLY and CDR2 FYNNEI. Trimming took 3 bases from V and 3 from J, leaving 9 bases between them. Sequenced sample: blood. The chain employs TRBV2 and TRBJ1-5; D may be TRBD1 (5 bases). This TCR was sampled from a woman in her thirties or forties with Graves' hyperthyroidism. CDR3 protein: CASSDRGTNQPQHF. As DNA, the CDR3 is TGTGCCAGCAGTGACCGGGGCACCAATCAGCCCCAGCATTTT.